One sample yielded the 14 T cell receptor beta chains listed below, sequenced in a study of lymphopenia after photon versus proton radiotherapy. TCRdb's copy holds only in-frame clones and misses some; the assay was immunoSEQ multiplex PCR. The sample yields 150,000 to 200,000 clones, 70% to 90% seen once. Specimen: peripheral blood, collected from a patient treated with photon-based radiotherapy. The receptors derive from a man aged 50-60 years with gastric cancer.

The CDR3 region has the DNA TGTGCCAGCAGCTTAGATGGGTTTAGCTCCTACAATGAGCAGTTCTTC. The encoded protein is CASSLDGFSSYNEQFF. The genes are TRBV7-9 and TRBJ2-1; no clear D gene. The CDR3 sequence is 16 residues long. Trimming left V 1 base short and J 0 bases short, with 10 bases between. Germline lookup yields CDR1 SEHNR and CDR2 FQNEAQ (reference sequence).

This chain connects TRBV28 to TRBJ2-7; D could derive from TRBD1 or TRBD2 (9 bases each). V was cut by 6 bases and J by 3 bases, with 18 bases left in between. From germline, CDR1 is MDHEN and CDR2 SYDVKM. The CDR3 covers 15 residues. The CDR3 here is CASSPSGTGNYEQYF. The CDR3 DNA reads as TGTGCCAGCAGCCCTAGCGGGACAGGGAACTACGAGCAGTACTTC.

The rearrangement uses TRBV9 and TRBJ1-1; D is unclear. Germline CDR1 is SGDLS and CDR2 is YYNGEE. This CDR3 is built from 15 residues. The germline V and J ends were trimmed by 1 base and 5 bases, with 15 bases remaining between them. The CDR3 sequence is CASSVQSEWGTEAFF. The CDR3 DNA reads as TGTGCCAGCAGCGTACAATCCGAGTGGGGTACTGAAGCTTTCTTT.

The sample holds one count of this clone. V gene TRBV29-1 combines with J gene TRBJ1-4; D is perhaps TRBD1 (5 bases). V lost 4 bases to trimming and J lost 6 bases, with 9 bases between them. The CDR3 length is 12 residues. Germline V lookup: CDR1 SQVTM, CDR2 ANQGSEA. In DNA, the CDR3 is TGCAGCGTTGGGGGCGCGGATGAAAAACTGTTTTTT. It codes for CSVGGADEKLFF.

The chain couples TRBV15 to TRBJ2-5, with 10 positions matching TRBD2. The CDR3 loop spans 15 amino acids. V lost 4 bases to trimming and J lost 6 bases; unmatched junction nucleotides: 8. Per the germline V gene, CDR1 is LNHNV and CDR2 is YYDKDF (reference sequence). This CDR3 reads CATSTGLAGDKTQYF. Here the CDR3 DNA reads TGTGCCACCAGCACTGGGCTAGCGGGAGACAAGACCCAGTACTTC. Full variable domain (remainder filled in from reference TRBV15 and TRBJ2-5): DAMVIQNPRYQVTQFGKPVTLSCSQTLNHNVMYWYQQKSSQAPKLLFHYYDKDFNNEADTPDNFQSRRPNTSFCFLDIRSPGLGDTAMYLCATSTGLAGDKTQYFGPGTRLLVL.

The chain carries TRBV11-3 and TRBJ2-1; D unclear. From germline, CDR1 is SGHNT and CDR2 YENEEA. CDR3 size: 15 residues. Trimming left V 5 bases short and J 2 bases short, with 13 bases between. The CDR3 DNA reads as TGTGCCAGCAGCCTCACAGAATACCCCTACAATGAGCAGTTCTTC. Amino acid sequence: CASSLTEYPYNEQFF. Full variable domain (missing parts from reference TRBV11-3 and TRBJ2-1): EAGVVQSPRYKIIEKKQPVAFWCNPISGHNTLYWYLQNLGQGPELLIRYENEEAVDDSQLPKDRFSAERLKGVDSTLKIQPAELGDSAVYLCASSLTEYPYNEQFFGPGTRLTVL.

The chain uses TRBV15 and TRBJ2-4; no firm D call. Trimming removed 3 bases from V and 7 bases from J, with 7 bases in between. Germline V gene data show CDR1 as LNHNV and CDR2 as YYDKDF (reference sequence). CDR3 length: 12 amino acids. CDR3 in amino acids: CATSRDPNIQYF. The CDR3 DNA is TGTGCCACCAGCAGGGATCCCAACATTCAGTACTTC.

J is TRBJ2-6 and V is TRBV21-1; TRBD2 was called by the table and not checked on the DNA. TRBV21-1 has pseudogene status. The CDR3 runs to 16 residues. CDR3 DNA sequence: TGTGCCAGCAGCAGGGGGGACGGCTCTGGGGCCAACGTCCTGACTTTC. Its translation: CASSRGDGSGANVLTF.

V and J are TRBV29-1 and TRBJ2-1; D might be TRBD2 (6 bases). Germline V gene data show CDR1 as SQVTM and CDR2 as ANQGSEA. The V end lost 2 bases, the J end lost 12 bases, and 8 bases lay between the germline ends. The length of the CDR3 is 10 residues. In DNA, the CDR3 is TGCAGCGTTGAATGGGGAGGGCAGTTCTTC. Translating gives CSVEWGGQFF.

V is TRBV28 and J is TRBJ2-3; a possible D gene is TRBD2 (6 bases). The length of the CDR3 is 14 residues. Germline V gives CDR1 MDHEN, CDR2 SYDVKM. V was pared by 5 bases and J by 1 base, with 10 bases between. This CDR3 is CASSPPGGTDTQYF. CDR3 nucleotide sequence: TGTGCCAGCAGTCCTCCGGGGGGCACAGATACGCAGTATTTT.

Concerning this clone itself: Other DNA sequences in the same sample also yield this CDR3. The J gene is TRBJ1-2, the V gene TRBV5-1; TRBD1 matches 7 bases. The germline gives CDR1 SGHRS, CDR2 YFSETQ. CDR3 length: 13 amino acids. The ends lost 4 bases at V and 5 bases at J; junction bases unmatched: 5. Here the CDR3 reads CASSTDRVYGYTF. DNA of the CDR3: TGCGCCAGCAGCACCGACAGGGTATATGGCTACACCTTC.

The chain is built from TRBV19 and TRBJ1-1, with TRBD1 identical over 10 bases. The CDR3 runs 15 residues. V was clipped by 3 bases and J by 2 bases; unmatched bases: 3. Per germline, CDR1 LNHDA and CDR2 SQIVND (reference sequence). The DNA for the CDR3 is TGTGCCAGTAGTATGGGGACAGGGGCTAACACTGAAGCTTTCTTT. Its protein product is CASSMGTGANTEAFF.

This clone has just one count. The chain is built from TRBV18 and TRBJ2-5; 7 bases match TRBD1. Germline V lookup: CDR1 KGHSH, CDR2 LQKENI. The CDR3 contains 13 residues. Losses at the gene ends were 4 bases for V and 4 bases for J; bases not matched to a gene: 3. DNA for the CDR3: TGTGCCAGCTCACTTAACAGGGGAGAGACCCAGTACTTC. This gives the protein CASSLNRGETQYF.

The chain carries TRBV7-6 and TRBJ2-3; D is undetermined. Trimming left V 3 bases short and J 7 bases short, with 11 bases between. CDR1 and CDR2 from the germline V gene are SGHVS and FNYEAQ. CDR3 length equals 13 residues. The CDR3 nucleotides read TGTGCCAGCAGCTTCGCCGACTGGTATACGCAGTATTTT. It translates to CASSFADWYTQYF.